This T cell receptor (beta chain) was found in a study of cytomegalovirus exposure and HLA in healthy donors. Study information: About 180 million T cells yielded over 90 million unique TCR beta sequences in earlier analysis.

General observations from the study: The later analysis indicated that the majority of CMV-associated TCR beta chains appeared HLA-restricted. An observed cluster of highly shared sequence variants was recorded as a likely sequencing artifact. Analyzed later, association rates of TCRs varied across HLA loci, with DRB1 most and HLA-C fewest.

V lost 5 bases and J lost 7, with 18 bases in between. This CDR3 has 15 amino acids. Germline CDR1 reads SGHVS; CDR2 reads FQNEAQ. Primers included in the PCR were 60 Vbeta and 13 Jbeta primers. Measured with immunoSEQ multiplex PCR; TCRdb has only the in-frame clones, and not every one. The ten most abundant clones cover around 2.9% of a sample with approximately 120,000 clones. As regards this clone: Its target is not known.

This chain links TRBV7-8 with TRBJ1-3; a weak D match, TRBD1 (6 bases). This receptor was identified in a young man in good health and CMV-seronegative. Sequenced: PBMCs. Here the CDR3 reads CASSPRGQIVNTIYF. CDR3 bases: TGTGCCAGCAGCCCAAGAGGACAGATTGTTAACACCATATATTTT.